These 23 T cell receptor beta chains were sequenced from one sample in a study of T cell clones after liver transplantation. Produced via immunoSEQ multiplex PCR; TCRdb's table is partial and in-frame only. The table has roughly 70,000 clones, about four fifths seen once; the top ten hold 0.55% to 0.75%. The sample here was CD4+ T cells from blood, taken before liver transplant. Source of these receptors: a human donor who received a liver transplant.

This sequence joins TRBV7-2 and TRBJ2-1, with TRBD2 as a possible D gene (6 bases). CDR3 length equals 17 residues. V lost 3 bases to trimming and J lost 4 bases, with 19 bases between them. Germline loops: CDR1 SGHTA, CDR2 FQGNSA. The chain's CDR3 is CASSLRGGAGPYNEQFF. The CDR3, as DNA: TGTGCCAGCAGCTTGAGGGGCGGGGCGGGACCTTACAATGAGCAGTTCTTC.

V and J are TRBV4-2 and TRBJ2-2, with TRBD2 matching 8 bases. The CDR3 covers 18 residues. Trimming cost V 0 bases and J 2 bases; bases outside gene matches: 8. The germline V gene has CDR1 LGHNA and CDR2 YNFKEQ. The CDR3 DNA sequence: TGTGCCAGCAGCCAAGATGCGGGTAGCGGGACAAACACCGGGGAGCTGTTTTTT. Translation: CASSQDAGSGTNTGELFF.

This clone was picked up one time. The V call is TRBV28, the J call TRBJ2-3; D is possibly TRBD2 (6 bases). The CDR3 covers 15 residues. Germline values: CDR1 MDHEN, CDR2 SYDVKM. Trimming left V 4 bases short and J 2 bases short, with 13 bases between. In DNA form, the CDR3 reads TGTGCCAGCAGTTACACCGGGACTCCCACAGATACGCAGTATTTT. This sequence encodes CASSYTGTPTDTQYF.

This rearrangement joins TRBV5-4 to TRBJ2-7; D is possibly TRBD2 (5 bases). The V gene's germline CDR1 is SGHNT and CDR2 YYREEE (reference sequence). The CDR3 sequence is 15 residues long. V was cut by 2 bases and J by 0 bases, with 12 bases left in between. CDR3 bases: TGTGCCAGCAGCTTAGGACTTCTCAGCTCCTACGAGCAGTACTTC. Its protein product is CASSLGLLSSYEQYF.

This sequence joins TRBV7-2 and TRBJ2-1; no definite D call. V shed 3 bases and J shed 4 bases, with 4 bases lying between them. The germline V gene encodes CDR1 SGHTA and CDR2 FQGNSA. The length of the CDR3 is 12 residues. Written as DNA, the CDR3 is TGTGCCAGCAGCTTCCGTTACAATGAGCAGTTCTTC. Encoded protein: CASSFRYNEQFF.

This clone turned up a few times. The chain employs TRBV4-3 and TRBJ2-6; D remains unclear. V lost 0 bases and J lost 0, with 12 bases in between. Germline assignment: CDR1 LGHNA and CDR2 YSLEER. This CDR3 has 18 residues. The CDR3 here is CASSQDSAWSSGANVLTF. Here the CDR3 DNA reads TGCGCCAGCAGCCAAGATTCCGCTTGGAGCTCTGGGGCCAACGTCCTGACTTTC.

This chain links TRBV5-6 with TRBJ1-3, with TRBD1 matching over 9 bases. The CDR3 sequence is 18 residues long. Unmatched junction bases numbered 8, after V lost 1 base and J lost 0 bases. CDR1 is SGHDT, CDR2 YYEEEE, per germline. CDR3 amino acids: CASSLKGTGPSSGNTIYF. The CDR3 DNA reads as TGTGCCAGCAGCTTGAAGGGGACAGGGCCTTCCTCTGGAAACACCATATATTTT.

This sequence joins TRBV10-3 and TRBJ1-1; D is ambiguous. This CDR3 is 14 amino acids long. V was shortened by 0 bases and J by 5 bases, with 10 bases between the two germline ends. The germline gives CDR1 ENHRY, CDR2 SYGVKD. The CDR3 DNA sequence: TGTGCCATCAGTGAGTCTGGGAGAGTTACTGAAGCTTTCTTT. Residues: CAISESGRVTEAFF.

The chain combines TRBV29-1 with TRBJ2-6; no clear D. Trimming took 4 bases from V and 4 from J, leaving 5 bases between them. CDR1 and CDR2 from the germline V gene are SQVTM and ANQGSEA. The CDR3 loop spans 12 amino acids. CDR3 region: CSVGWGANVLTF. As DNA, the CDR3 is TGCAGCGTTGGCTGGGGGGCCAACGTCCTGACTTTC.

This CDR3 reads CASSPTGYRDLDTQYF. CDR3 coding DNA: TGTGCCAGCAGCCCGACAGGTTATAGGGATTTAGATACGCAGTATTTT. The chain uses TRBV5-6 and TRBJ2-3, with a weak D call TRBD1 (6 bases). The V end was cut by 4 bases, the J end by 5 bases, with 20 bases between. CDR1 and CDR2 from the germline V gene are SGHDT and YYEEEE. CDR3 length equals 16 residues.

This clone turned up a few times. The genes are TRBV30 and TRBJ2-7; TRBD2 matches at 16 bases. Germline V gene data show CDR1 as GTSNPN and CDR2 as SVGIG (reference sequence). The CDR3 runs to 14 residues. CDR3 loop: CAFSGTSGRGEQYF. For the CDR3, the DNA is TGTGCTTTTTCCGGGACTAGCGGGAGGGGCGAGCAGTACTTC.

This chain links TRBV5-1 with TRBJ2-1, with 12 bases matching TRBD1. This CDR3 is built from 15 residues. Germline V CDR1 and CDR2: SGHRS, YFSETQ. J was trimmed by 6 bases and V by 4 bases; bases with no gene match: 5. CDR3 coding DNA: TGCGCCAGCAGCCCGGGACAGGGGGCGTTCAATGAGCAGTTCTTC. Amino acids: CASSPGQGAFNEQFF.

The CDR3 DNA reads as TGCAGCGTTGATGAAGGCTCGGCTAATGAAAAACTGTTTTTT. Protein sequence: CSVDEGSANEKLFF. This chain uses TRBV29-1 with TRBJ1-4; D not resolved. The CDR3 is 14 amino acids. Trimming took 3 bases from V and 3 from J, leaving 11 bases between them. In germline, CDR1 is SQVTM, CDR2 ANQGSEA.

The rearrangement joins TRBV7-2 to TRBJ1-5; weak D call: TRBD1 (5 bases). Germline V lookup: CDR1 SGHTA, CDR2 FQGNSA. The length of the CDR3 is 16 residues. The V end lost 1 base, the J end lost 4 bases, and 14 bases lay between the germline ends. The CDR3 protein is CASSLVGPTRNQPQHF. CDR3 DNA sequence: TGTGCCAGCAGCTTAGTGGGGCCCACGAGGAATCAGCCCCAGCATTTT.

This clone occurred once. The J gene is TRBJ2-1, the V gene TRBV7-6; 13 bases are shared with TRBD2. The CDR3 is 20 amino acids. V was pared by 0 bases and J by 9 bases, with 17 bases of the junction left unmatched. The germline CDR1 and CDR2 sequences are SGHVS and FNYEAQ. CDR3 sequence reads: CASSLAYPGLAGKRGSEQFF. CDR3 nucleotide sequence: TGTGCCAGCAGCTTAGCGTACCCGGGACTAGCGGGGAAGAGGGGAAGTGAGCAGTTCTTC.

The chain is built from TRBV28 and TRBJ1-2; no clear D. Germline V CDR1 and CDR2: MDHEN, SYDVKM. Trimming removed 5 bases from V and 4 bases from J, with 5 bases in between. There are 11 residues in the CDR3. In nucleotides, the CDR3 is TGTGCCAGCAGTCCCCGCTATGGCTACACCTTC. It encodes CASSPRYGYTF.

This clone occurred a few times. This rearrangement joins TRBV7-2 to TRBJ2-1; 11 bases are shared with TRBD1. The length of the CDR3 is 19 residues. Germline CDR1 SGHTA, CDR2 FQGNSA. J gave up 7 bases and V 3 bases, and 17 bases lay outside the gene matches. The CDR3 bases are TGTGCCAGCAGCTTCGGAAGGTCCCTCCGGGACAGGGGGAGGAATGAGCAGTTCTTC. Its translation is CASSFGRSLRDRGRNEQFF.

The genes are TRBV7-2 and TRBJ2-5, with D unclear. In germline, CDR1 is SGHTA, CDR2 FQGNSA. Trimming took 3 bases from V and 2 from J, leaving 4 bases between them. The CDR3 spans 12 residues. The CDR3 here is CASSLVQETQYF. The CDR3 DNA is TGTGCCAGCAGCTTGGTTCAAGAGACCCAGTACTTC.

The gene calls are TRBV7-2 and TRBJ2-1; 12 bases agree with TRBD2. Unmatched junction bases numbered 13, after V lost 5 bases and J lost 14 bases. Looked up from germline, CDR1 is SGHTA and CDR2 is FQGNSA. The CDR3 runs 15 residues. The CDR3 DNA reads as TGTGCCAGCAGCCACCCTTTACTAGCGGGAGGACGAAAGTTCTTC. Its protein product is CASSHPLLAGGRKFF.

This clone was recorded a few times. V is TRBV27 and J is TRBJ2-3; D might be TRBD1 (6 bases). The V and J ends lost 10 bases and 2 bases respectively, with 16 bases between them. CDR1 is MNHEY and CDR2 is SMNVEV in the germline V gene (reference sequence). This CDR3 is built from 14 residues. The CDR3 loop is CATRTARPTDTQYF. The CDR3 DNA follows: TGTGCCACTCGGACAGCCCGCCCCACAGATACGCAGTATTTT.

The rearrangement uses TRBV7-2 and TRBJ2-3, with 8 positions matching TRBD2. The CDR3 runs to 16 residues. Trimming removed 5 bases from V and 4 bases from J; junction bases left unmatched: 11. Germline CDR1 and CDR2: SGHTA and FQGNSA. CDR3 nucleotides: TGTGCCAGCAGCCTCAACAGCGGGAGCGGAGCAGATACGCAGTATTTT. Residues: CASSLNSGSGADTQYF.

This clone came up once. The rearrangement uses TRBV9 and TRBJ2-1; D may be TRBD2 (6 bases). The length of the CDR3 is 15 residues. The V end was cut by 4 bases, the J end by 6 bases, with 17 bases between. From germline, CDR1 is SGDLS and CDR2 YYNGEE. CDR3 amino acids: CASSRGDSMGNEQFF. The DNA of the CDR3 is TGTGCCAGCAGCCGTGGGGACTCGATGGGCAATGAGCAGTTCTTC.

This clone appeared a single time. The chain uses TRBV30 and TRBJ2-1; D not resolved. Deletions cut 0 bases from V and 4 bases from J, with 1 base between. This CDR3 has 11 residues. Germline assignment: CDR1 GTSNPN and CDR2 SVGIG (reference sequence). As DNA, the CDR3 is TGTGCCTGGAGTGTGTACAATGAGCAGTTCTTC. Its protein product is CAWSVYNEQFF.